This entry lists 17 T cell receptor beta chains sequenced from one sample in a study of blood T cell repertoires in COVID-19. Using immunoSEQ multiplex PCR, the repertoire was profiled, and TCRdb retains in-frame clones only, with some absent. Here the sample spans approximately 210,000 clones, around four fifths being singletons. Material: peripheral blood. The receptors originated from a woman in her 40s with active or convalescent COVID-19.

The chain carries TRBV4-3 and TRBJ1-1, with D tentatively TRBD1 (6 bases). The CDR3 has 13 amino acids. The germline V gene has CDR1 LGHNA and CDR2 YSLEER. Trimming cost V 6 bases and J 3 bases, with 11 bases left between them. For the CDR3, the DNA is TGCGCCAGCAGTCAGCAGGGGTACACTGAAGCTTTCTTT. Its translation is CASSQQGYTEAFF.

This clone was seen more than once but under ten times. The chain uses TRBV30 and TRBJ2-7, with D unclear. This CDR3 spans 17 amino acids. CDR1 is GTSNPN and CDR2 is SVGIG in the germline V gene (reference sequence). Trimming removed 3 bases at V and 0 bases at J, with 21 bases between. The CDR3 coding sequence is TGTGCCTGGAGCTTTTCGCGGTTTGTACTTGACTCCTACGAGCAGTACTTC. Protein: CAWSFSRFVLDSYEQYF.

The chain combines TRBV9 with TRBJ1-1; possibly TRBD1 for D (6 bases). From germline, CDR1 is SGDLS and CDR2 YYNGEE. Trimming cost V 4 bases and J 0 bases, with 19 bases left between them. There are 17 residues in the CDR3. CDR3 sequence: CASSPGQGIRMNTEAFF. The CDR3 DNA sequence: TGTGCCAGCAGCCCGGGGCAGGGGATCAGAATGAACACTGAAGCTTTCTTT.

V and J are TRBV6-5 and TRBJ2-5, with D hard to call. The CDR3 runs 14 residues. Germline V gene lookup returns CDR1 MNHEY and CDR2 SVGAGI. Trimming took 1 base from V and 5 from J, leaving 11 bases between them. DNA of the CDR3: TGTGCCAGCAGTTACTTTAACCCCCGGGAGACCCAGTACTTC. It yields the protein CASSYFNPRETQYF.

The rearrangement uses TRBV30 and TRBJ2-7; D ambiguous. The CDR3 is 13 residues long. CDR1 and CDR2 from the germline V gene are GTSNPN and SVGIG (reference sequence). V dropped 5 bases and J dropped 0 bases, with 11 bases sitting between them. For the CDR3, the DNA is TGTGCCTGGGACCAATCCAGCTCCTACGAGCAGTACTTC. The encoded protein is CAWDQSSSYEQYF.

This clone has a single count. The chain recombines TRBV24-1 with TRBJ2-7, with 7 bases matching TRBD1. After removal of 11 bases from V and 2 bases from J, the junction contained 11 bases not matched to a gene. The CDR3 spans 14 residues. Germline V gene data show CDR1 as KGHDR and CDR2 as SFDVKD. The CDR3 protein is CASPRTGVTYEQYF. The CDR3 DNA sequence: TGTGCCAGCCCTCGGACAGGCGTTACCTACGAGCAGTACTTC.

V and J are TRBV7-8 and TRBJ2-1; 11 bases fit TRBD2. V lost 5 bases, J lost 3 bases, and 3 bases stayed unmatched. CDR3 length equals 15 residues. Germline CDR1 and CDR2: SGHVS and FQNEAQ. CDR3 nucleotide sequence: TGTGCCAGCAGCCGAGGGACTAGCGGCTACAATGAGCAGTTCTTC. This sequence encodes CASSRGTSGYNEQFF. Full variable domain (missing parts from reference TRBV7-8 and TRBJ2-1): GAGVSQSPRYKVAKRGQDVALRCDPISGHVSLFWYQQALGQGPEFLTYFQNEAQLDKSGLPSDRFFAERPEGSVSTLKIQRTQQEDSAVYLCASSRGTSGYNEQFFGPGTRLTVL.

The rearrangement joins TRBV25-1 to TRBJ2-5; D perhaps matches TRBD1 (6 bases). Trimming left V 2 bases short and J 5 bases short, with 18 bases between. Germline V gives CDR1 MGHDK, CDR2 SYGVNS. The CDR3 is made up of 16 amino acids. The CDR3 sequence is CASSEEITQGGETQYF. In DNA form, the CDR3 reads TGTGCCAGCAGTGAAGAAATAACACAGGGTGGGGAGACCCAGTACTTC.

This chain joins TRBV9 and TRBJ2-6; possibly TRBD1 for D (6 bases). This CDR3 contains 18 residues. With 6 bases removed from V and 0 bases from J, the gap between germline ends came to 19 bases. Germline V gene sequence: CDR1 SGDLS, CDR2 YYNGEE. CDR3 protein: CASNKPPGHLSGANVLTF. The DNA for the CDR3 is TGTGCCAGCAACAAACCCCCGGGACATCTCTCTGGGGCCAACGTCCTGACTTTC.

The CDR3 here is CASSSNQGSEAFF. The CDR3 DNA follows: TGTGCCAGCAGTTCAAATCAGGGATCTGAAGCTTTCTTT. The rearrangement links TRBV6-5 to TRBJ1-1; the D gene is possibly TRBD1 (5 bases). Trimming cost V 4 bases and J 6 bases, with 12 bases left between them. The CDR3 runs to 13 residues. CDR1 and CDR2 from the germline V gene are MNHEY and SVGAGI.

The genes are TRBV10-3 and TRBJ2-1, with 10 bases that match TRBD2. This CDR3 is 12 amino acids long. The V gene end was trimmed by 2 bases and the J gene end by 13 bases; junction bases not matched to a gene: 2. CDR1 and CDR2 from the germline V gene are ENHRY and SYGVKD. CDR3 amino acids: CAISELAGVQFF. The CDR3 nucleotides read TGTGCCATCAGTGAGCTAGCGGGAGTCCAGTTCTTC.

Turning to this clone: At one end the junction does not follow the germline gene, possibly because of a read error. This chain links TRBV5-1 with TRBJ2-7; tentative D call: TRBD2 (6 bases). CDR1 is SGHRS and CDR2 is YFSETQ in the germline V gene. The CDR3 is 15 amino acids. The CDR3 spells CASRTLGLSSHEQYF. CDR3 sequence (DNA): TGCGCCAGTCGCACGTTAGGACTATCCTCCCACGAGCAGTACTTC. Combining the CDR3 with reference TRBV5-1 and TRBJ2-7 gives the whole variable domain KAGVTQTPRYLIKTRGQQVTLSCSPISGHRSVSWYQQTPGQGLQFLFEYFSETQRNKGNFPGRFSGRQFSNSRSEMNVSTLELGDSALYLCASRTLGLSSHEQYFGPGTRLTVT.

This clone has just one count. This chain connects TRBV7-9 to TRBJ1-1; 7 bases line up with TRBD1. This CDR3 has 14 amino acids. V trimming: 1 base; J trimming: 3 bases; junction bases outside the gene matches: 2. Germline values: CDR1 SEHNR, CDR2 FQNEAQ (reference sequence). In DNA, the CDR3 is TGTGCCAGCAGCTTAGTTCAGGGGGACACTGAAGCTTTCTTT. Protein sequence: CASSLVQGDTEAFF.

This sequence joins TRBV27 and TRBJ2-6; D gene uncertain. The V gene lost 4 bases and the J gene lost 5 bases, with 21 bases spanning the gap. Germline CDR1 and CDR2: MNHEY and SMNVEV (reference sequence). CDR3 length: 18 amino acids. The CDR3 here is CASSSPIQYPKRANVLTF. In DNA form, the CDR3 reads TGTGCCAGCAGTTCCCCCATACAGTACCCCAAGCGGGCCAACGTCCTGACTTTC. The whole variable domain, remainder taken from reference TRBV27 and TRBJ2-6, is EAQVTQNPRYLITVTGKKLTVTCSQNMNHEYMSWYRQDPGLGLRQIYYSMNVEVTDKGDVPEGYKVSRKEKRNFPLILESPSPNQTSLYFCASSSPIQYPKRANVLTFGAGSRLTVL.

This clone has more than one count but fewer than ten. The rearrangement uses TRBV7-9 and TRBJ1-5; D gene uncertain. Per germline, CDR1 SEHNR and CDR2 FQNEAQ (reference sequence). The CDR3 contains 12 residues. V was pared by 1 base and J by 6 bases, with 4 bases between. The CDR3 protein is CASSLGAQPQHF. The DNA for the CDR3 is TGTGCCAGCAGCTTAGGCGCTCAGCCCCAGCATTTT.

V and J are TRBV4-3 and TRBJ1-6, with TRBD1 identical over 7 bases. Germline assignment: CDR1 LGHNA and CDR2 YSLEER. The J segment lost 9 bases and the V segment lost 0 bases, leaving 5 bases of the junction unmatched. The CDR3 covers 15 residues. The CDR3 DNA reads as TGCGCCAGCAGCCAAGAGACGGGACAGCCTTCACCCCTCCACTTT. It is translated as CASSQETGQPSPLHF.

V and J are TRBV5-1 and TRBJ2-1; 10 bases match TRBD2. The CDR3 sequence is 15 residues long. The junction had 5 bases not matched to a gene; V was cut back by 4 bases and J by 4 bases. Germline CDR1 and CDR2: SGHRS and YFSETQ. The CDR3 loop is CASSITTSGYNEQFF. The CDR3, as DNA: TGCGCCAGCAGCATTACGACTAGCGGGTACAATGAGCAGTTCTTC.